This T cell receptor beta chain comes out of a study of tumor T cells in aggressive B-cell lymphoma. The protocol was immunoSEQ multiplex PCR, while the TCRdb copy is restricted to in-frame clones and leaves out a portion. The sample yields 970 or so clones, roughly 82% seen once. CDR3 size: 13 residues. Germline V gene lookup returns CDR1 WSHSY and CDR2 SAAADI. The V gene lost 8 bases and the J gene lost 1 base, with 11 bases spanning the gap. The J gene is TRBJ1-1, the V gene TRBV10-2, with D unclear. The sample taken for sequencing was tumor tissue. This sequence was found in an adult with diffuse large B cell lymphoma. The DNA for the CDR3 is TGCGCCAGCCGGGTACGGAGGAACACTGAAGCTTTCTTT. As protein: CASRVRRNTEAFF.